These 25 T cell receptor beta chains share one sample of origin, sequenced in a study of radiotherapy plus CTLA-4 blockade in lung cancer. Only in-frame clones appear in the TCRdb table, and some are missing; sequencing was by immunoSEQ multiplex PCR. The data contain around 78,000 clones, over 70% of them singletons. Sequencing was performed on peripheral blood, taken from a patient treated with radiotherapy plus ipilimumab. The receptors here all came from a human donor with non-small cell lung cancer who had a partial response to radiotherapy plus ipilimumab. Some clones in this sample may be carry-over from other donors' samples.

In its sample, this clone was seen once. Other DNA sequences in the same sample also yield this CDR3. DNA for the CDR3: TGTGCCAGCAGCTTGGGGACAGGGGGCGAAAAACTGTTTTTT. This translates into CASSLGTGGEKLFF. The V gene is TRBV5-5, the J gene TRBJ1-4; 11 nucleotides match TRBD1. V was clipped by 0 bases and J by 8 bases; unmatched bases: 0. Germline-derived CDR1 and CDR2 are SGHKS and YYEKEE (reference sequence). The CDR3 consists of 14 residues. The variable domain in full, completed from reference TRBV5-5 and TRBJ1-4, reads DAGVTQSPTHLIKTRGQQVTLRCSPISGHKSVSWYQQVLGQGPQFIFQYYEKEERGRGNFPDRFSARQFPNYSSELNVNALLLGDSALYLCASSLGTGGEKLFFGSGTQLSVL.

V gene TRBV5-6 combines with J gene TRBJ1-6; weak D call: TRBD1 (5 bases). The germline V gene encodes CDR1 SGHDT and CDR2 YYEEEE. V lost 5 bases and J lost 5, with 8 bases in between. CDR3 size: 13 residues. CDR3 bases: TGTGCCAGCAGACGACAGAATAATTCACCCCTCCACTTT. It yields the protein CASRRQNNSPLHF.

The chain links TRBV4-1 to TRBJ2-3; D gene unclear. The germline gives CDR1 MGHRA, CDR2 YSYEKL. V was cut by 1 base and J by 3 bases, with 11 bases left in between. CDR3 length: 15 residues. The CDR3 nucleotides read TGCGCCAGCAGCCAAGGTTCCCTCTCTACAGATACGCAGTATTTT. This encodes CASSQGSLSTDTQYF.

The J gene is TRBJ2-7, the V gene TRBV15, with 8 bases identical to TRBD2. There are 15 residues in the CDR3. Per germline, CDR1 LNHNV and CDR2 YYDKDF (reference sequence). Trimming at V came to 0 bases and at J to 1 base, leaving 2 bases not matched to a gene. The CDR3 nucleotides are TGTGCCACCAGCAGAGATGTAGCGGGGTCCTACGAGCAGTACTTC. Its translation: CATSRDVAGSYEQYF.

The chain links TRBV7-2 to TRBJ2-1, with D maybe TRBD2 (5 bases). Trimming removed 1 base at V and 5 bases at J, with 12 bases between. CDR3 size: 15 residues. CDR1 and CDR2 (germline): SGHTA, FQGNSA. The CDR3 nucleotides are TGTGCCAGCAGCTTAGTGGGGTCGGGGAACAATGAGCAGTTCTTC. Translation gives CASSLVGSGNNEQFF.

The V gene is TRBV4-1, the J gene TRBJ1-5; a weak D match, TRBD1 (5 bases). Trimming removed 0 bases at V and 9 bases at J, with 15 bases between. This CDR3 contains 15 residues. Germline V gene sequence: CDR1 MGHRA, CDR2 YSYEKL. CDR3 protein: CASSQEEGSLRPQHF. The CDR3 bases are TGCGCCAGCAGCCAAGAGGAGGGGTCCTTGCGGCCCCAGCATTTT.

The chain has TRBV6-5 and TRBJ1-6; tentatively, D is TRBD1 (6 bases). Trimming took off 9 bases at V and 0 bases at J, with 9 bases between the two ends. Germline loops: CDR1 MNHEY, CDR2 SVGAGI. The CDR3 runs to 14 residues. CDR3 DNA: TGTGCCAGTGCAGGGGACTCCTATAATTCACCCCTCCACTTT. Protein sequence: CASAGDSYNSPLHF.

This clone occurred once. The chain combines TRBV28 with TRBJ1-1; D gene ambiguous. From germline, CDR1 is MDHEN and CDR2 SYDVKM. CDR3 length equals 16 residues. V lost 1 base, J lost 1 base, and 13 bases lay in between. CDR3 amino acids: CASSLSGERRNTEAFF. CDR3 in DNA: TGTGCCAGCAGTTTATCCGGAGAAAGGAGGAACACTGAAGCTTTCTTT.

The chain uses TRBV10-3 and TRBJ1-1; a weak D match, TRBD1 (5 bases). Germline CDR1 reads ENHRY; CDR2 reads SYGVKD. V was shortened by 4 bases and J by 10 bases, with 10 bases between the two germline ends. This CDR3 comprises 11 residues. The CDR3 region has the DNA TGTGCCATCAGTGGTCGGCAGGGAGCTTTCTTT. Protein product: CAISGRQGAFF.

This clone appeared a few times. The chain uses TRBV5-3 and TRBJ1-1; D is uncertain. TRBV5-3 is filed as an ORF, its function uncertain. The CDR3 sequence is 13 residues long. V lost 8 bases to trimming and J lost 0 bases, with 11 bases between them. CDR3 nucleotides: TGTGCCAGCAGTTCAACACTGAACACTGAAGCTTTCTTT. Protein sequence: CASSSTLNTEAFF.

The chain has TRBV7-8 and TRBJ2-2; 8 nucleotides match TRBD1. The J segment lost 4 bases and the V segment lost 5 bases, leaving 15 bases of the junction unmatched. This CDR3 comprises 18 residues. The germline V gene has CDR1 SGHVS and CDR2 FQNEAQ. The DNA for the CDR3 is TGTGCCAGCAGCCGGCGGACCGGGACAGGCCAAGGCACCGGGGAGCTGTTTTTT. Protein sequence: CASSRRTGTGQGTGELFF.

V gene TRBV5-4 combines with J gene TRBJ2-1, with TRBD2 identical over 13 bases. The trim removed 3 bases at V and 4 bases at J, leaving 4 bases unmatched. This CDR3 region has 16 residues. Germline CDR1 SGHNT, CDR2 YYREEE (reference sequence). The CDR3 region is CASSSGTSGIYNEQFF. DNA of the CDR3: TGTGCCAGCAGCTCGGGGACTAGCGGGATATACAATGAGCAGTTCTTC.

V and J are TRBV2 and TRBJ1-4, with D unresolved. Germline-derived CDR1 and CDR2 are SNHLY and FYNNEI. The CDR3 is 15 residues long. The ends were cut back, 6 bases at V and 2 bases at J, with 13 bases in the middle. The CDR3 DNA sequence: TGTGCCAGCAGGATCCAAGAGGCGACTAATGAAAAACTGTTTTTT. Amino acids: CASRIQEATNEKLFF. The whole variable domain, remainder taken from reference TRBV2 and TRBJ1-4, is EPEVTQTPSHQVTQMGQEVILRCVPISNHLYFYWYRQILGQKVEFLVSFYNNEISEKSEIFDDQFSVERPDGSNFTLKIRSTKLEDSAMYFCASRIQEATNEKLFFGSGTQLSVL.

The gene calls are TRBV5-1 and TRBJ2-5; the D gene is possibly TRBD1 (6 bases). The DNA end is more similar to TRBJ2-7, so the J call may be wrong. Germline CDR1 reads SGHRS; CDR2 reads YFSETQ. The CDR3 is made up of 14 amino acids. The CDR3 sequence is CASSSGTSSYEQYF. The CDR3 DNA is TGCGCCAGCAGCTCCGGGACATCCTCCTACGAGCAGTACTTC.

V and J are TRBV30 and TRBJ2-3, with 10 bases matching TRBD2. Germline CDR1 is GTSNPN and CDR2 is SVGIG (reference sequence). CDR3 length: 13 residues. V lost 7 bases, J lost 0 bases, and 1 base stayed unmatched. The CDR3 region has the DNA TGTGCCTCGACTAGCGGGAGCACAGATACGCAGTATTTT. Translating it yields CASTSGSTDTQYF.

The V and J genes are TRBV6-5 and TRBJ1-1; D unclear. Germline lookup yields CDR1 MNHEY and CDR2 SVGAGI. The CDR3 extends over 13 amino acids. V was trimmed by 5 bases and J by 1 base, leaving 8 bases between them. CDR3 DNA: TGTGCCAGCAGTGAACTCGAGAACACTGAAGCTTTCTTT. Amino acid sequence: CASSELENTEAFF.

The genes are TRBV6-4 and TRBJ1-2; D is uncertain. In germline, CDR1 is MRHNA, CDR2 SNTAGT. This CDR3 region has 14 residues. The V end was cut by 5 bases, the J end by 8 bases, with 18 bases between. The DNA for the CDR3 is TGTGCCAGCAGTCCAAGTTCCGGGGTTTTAGGCTACACCTTC. Translation gives CASSPSSGVLGYTF.

The chain couples TRBV9 to TRBJ2-1, with TRBD1 matching 9 bases. This CDR3 comprises 16 residues. Trimming cost V 0 bases and J 4 bases; bases outside gene matches: 5. Per germline, CDR1 SGDLS and CDR2 YYNGEE. This chain's CDR3 is CASSVARTGVYNEQFF. Here the CDR3 DNA reads TGTGCCAGCAGCGTAGCCAGGACAGGGGTATACAATGAGCAGTTCTTC.

The chain uses TRBV4-3 and TRBJ2-3, with 7 bases matching TRBD2. The CDR3 is made up of 16 amino acids. Germline CDR1 is LGHNA and CDR2 is YSLEER. J gave up 5 bases and V 1 base, and 9 bases lay outside the gene matches. CDR3 nucleotide sequence: TGCGCCAGCAGCCAAGGGGTGGGGGGGTCTGGAGATACGCAGTATTTT. It yields the protein CASSQGVGGSGDTQYF.

This clone was found once. The V gene is TRBV18, the J gene TRBJ2-1; D may be TRBD2 (6 bases). Germline V lookup: CDR1 KGHSH, CDR2 LQKENI. Trimming took off 0 bases at V and 2 bases at J, with 11 bases between the two ends. The CDR3 covers 16 residues. This CDR3 reads CASSPPLSGAYNEQFF. The DNA of the CDR3 is TGTGCCAGCTCACCACCTCTCTCGGGGGCCTACAATGAGCAGTTCTTC.

The gene calls are TRBV28 and TRBJ2-3, with D possibly TRBD1 on 5 matching bases. V gave up 6 bases and J gave up 13 bases, with 17 bases separating them. Germline CDR1 is MDHEN and CDR2 is SYDVKM. The CDR3 is 12 amino acids. For the CDR3, the DNA is TGTGCCAGCAGAGGGGTCCTTTTGAACGAGTATTTT. Its protein product is CASRGVLLNEYF.

The V call is TRBV21-1, the J call TRBJ2-7; the tabulated D call, TRBD2, remains unverified against the DNA. TRBV21-1 corresponds to a pseudogene. The CDR3 is 14 amino acids. CDR3 amino acids: CASSASGRAYEQYF. The DNA for the CDR3 is TGTGCCAGCAGCGCTAGCGGGAGGGCCTACGAGCAGTACTTC.

This clone was seen once. The CDR3 is CASSRGLAGVSSYNEQFF. CDR3 coding DNA: TGCGCCAGCAGTAGAGGACTAGCGGGGGTAAGCTCCTACAATGAGCAGTTCTTC. The chain combines TRBV4-1 with TRBJ2-1, with TRBD2 identical over 13 bases. CDR3 length: 18 amino acids. Germline V gives CDR1 MGHRA, CDR2 YSYEKL. The junction had 8 bases not matched to a gene; V was cut back by 6 bases and J by 0 bases.

This clone is medium-sized within its sample. J is TRBJ2-7 and V is TRBV28; 7 bases line up with TRBD2. The germline V gene has CDR1 MDHEN and CDR2 SYDVKM. This CDR3 has 12 residues. The trim removed 3 bases at V and 5 bases at J, leaving 1 base unmatched. The CDR3 sequence: CASSLSGDEQYF. Here the CDR3 DNA reads TGTGCCAGCAGTTTGAGCGGGGACGAGCAGTACTTC.

The V call is TRBV2, the J call TRBJ2-1, with 10 bases aligning to TRBD2. CDR3 length: 14 amino acids. Trimming removed 7 bases from V and 8 bases from J; junction bases left unmatched: 8. Germline lookup yields CDR1 SNHLY and CDR2 FYNNEI. The chain's CDR3 is CASNRAGGAYEQFF. DNA of the CDR3: TGTGCCAGCAACCGAGCGGGGGGGGCTTATGAGCAGTTCTTC.